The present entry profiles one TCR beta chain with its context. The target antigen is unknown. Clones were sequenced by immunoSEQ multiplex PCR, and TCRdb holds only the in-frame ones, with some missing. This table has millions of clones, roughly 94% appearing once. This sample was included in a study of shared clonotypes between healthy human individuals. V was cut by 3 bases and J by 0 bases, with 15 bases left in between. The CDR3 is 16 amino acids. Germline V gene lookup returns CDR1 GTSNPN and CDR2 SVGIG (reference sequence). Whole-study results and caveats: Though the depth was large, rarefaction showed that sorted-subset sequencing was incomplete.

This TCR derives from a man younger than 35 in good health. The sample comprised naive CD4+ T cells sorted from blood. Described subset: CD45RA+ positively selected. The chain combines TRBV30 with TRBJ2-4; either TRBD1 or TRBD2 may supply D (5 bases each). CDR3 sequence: CAWSGKGTLAKNIQYF. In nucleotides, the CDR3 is TGTGCCTGGAGCGGGAAGGGGACCCTAGCCAAAAACATTCAGTACTTC.